The 3 T cell receptor beta chains in this list originate from one sample, sequenced in a study of cytomegalovirus exposure and HLA in healthy donors. Researchers ran the PCR with 60 Vbeta and 13 Jbeta primers. Some clones are missing from TCRdb's copy, which holds only in-frame ones; the method was immunoSEQ multiplex PCR. The table records some 96,000 clones, 64% of them present only once. Material: PBMCs. Receptors originate from a man in his sixties in good health and CMV-seronegative.

This clone appeared a few times. The V call is TRBV7-2, the J call TRBJ2-3; D is undetermined. This CDR3 has 17 amino acids. Germline CDR1 and CDR2: SGHTA and FQGNSA. Trimming left V 4 bases short and J 4 bases short, with 21 bases between. CDR3 protein: CASSSPEGGSDADTQYF. In nucleotides, the CDR3 is TGTGCCAGCAGCTCCCCGGAAGGCGGAAGCGACGCAGATACGCAGTATTTT. Combining the CDR3 with reference TRBV7-2 and TRBJ2-3 gives the whole variable domain GAGVSQSPSNKVTEKGKDVELRCDPISGHTALYWYRQSLGQGLEFLIYFQGNSAPDKSGLPSDRFSAERTGGSVSTLTIQRTQQEDSAVYLCASSSPEGGSDADTQYFGPGTRLTVL.

This chain uses TRBV5-1 with TRBJ2-3; 10 bases fit TRBD2. The CDR3 has 16 amino acids. Per the germline V gene, CDR1 is SGHRS and CDR2 is YFSETQ. V dropped 4 bases and J dropped 4; count of bases not matched to a gene: 9. CDR3 DNA sequence: TGCGCCAGCAGCCCCCCTCTAGCGGGAGCCTCAGATACGCAGTATTTT. Translating gives CASSPPLAGASDTQYF.

This rearrangement joins TRBV15 to TRBJ2-7; D might be TRBD2 (5 bases). The CDR3 extends over 16 amino acids. Looked up from germline, CDR1 is LNHNV and CDR2 is YYDKDF (reference sequence). V was pared by 5 bases and J by 1 base, with 18 bases between. DNA for the CDR3: TGTGCCACCAGCTATACAATGAACGGGGTTTCCTACGAGCAGTACTTC. It is translated as CATSYTMNGVSYEQYF.